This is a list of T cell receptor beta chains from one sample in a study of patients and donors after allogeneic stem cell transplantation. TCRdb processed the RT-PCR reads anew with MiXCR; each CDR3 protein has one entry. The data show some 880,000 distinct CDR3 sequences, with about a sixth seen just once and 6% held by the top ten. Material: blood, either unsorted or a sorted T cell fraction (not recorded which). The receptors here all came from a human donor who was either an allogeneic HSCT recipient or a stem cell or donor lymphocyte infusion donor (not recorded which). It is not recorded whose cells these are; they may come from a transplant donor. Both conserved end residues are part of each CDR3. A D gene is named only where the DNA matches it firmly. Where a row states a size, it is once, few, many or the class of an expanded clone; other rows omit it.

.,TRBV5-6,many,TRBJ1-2,CASSLAQGLGYTF,TGTGCCAGCAGCTTGGCTCAGGGGTTAGGCTACACCTTC
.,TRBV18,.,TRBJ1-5,CASSPASGTGNQPQHF,TGTGCCAGCTCACCTGCTTCCGGGACGGGGAATCAGCCCCAGCATTTT
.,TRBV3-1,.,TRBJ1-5,CATSPSASPGQPQHF,TGTGCCACCTCCCCTTCCGCTTCACCCGGACAGCCCCAGCATTTT
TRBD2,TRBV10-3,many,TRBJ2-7,CAIGASGIAYEQYF,TGTGCCATCGGGGCTAGCGGGATAGCCTACGAGCAGTACTTC
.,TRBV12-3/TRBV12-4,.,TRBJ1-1,CASSRLGDWTEAFF,TGTGCCAGCAGTCGCTTAGGTGATTGGACTGAAGCTTTCTTT
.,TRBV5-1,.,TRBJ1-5,CASSPRGPGVSPQHF,TGCGCCAGCAGCCCACGGGGCCCTGGGGTATCGCCCCAGCATTTT
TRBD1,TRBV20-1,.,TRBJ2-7,CSARGDRTGEQYF,TGCAGTGCTAGGGGGGACAGGACGGGCGAGCAGTACTTC
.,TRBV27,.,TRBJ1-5,CASSPAGGEVGQPQHF,TGTGCCAGCAGCCCCGCGGGAGGGGAAGTAGGACAGCCCCAGCATTTT
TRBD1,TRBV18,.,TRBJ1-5,CASSPTGSDQPQHF,TGTGCCAGCTCACCGACAGGGTCGGATCAGCCCCAGCATTTT
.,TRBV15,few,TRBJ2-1,CATSRPGAAGEQFF,TGTGCCACCAGCAGACCGGGGGCTGCCGGTGAGCAGTTCTTC
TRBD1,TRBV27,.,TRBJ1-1,CASSRYRQGFEAFF,TGTGCCAGCAGTCGATATCGACAGGGGTTTGAAGCTTTCTTT
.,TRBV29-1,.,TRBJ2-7,CSVEDWGDYEQYF,TGCAGCGTTGAAGATTGGGGGGACTACGAGCAGTACTTC
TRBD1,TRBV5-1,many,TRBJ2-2,CASSWDRGTGELFF,TGCGCCAGCAGCTGGGACAGGGGCACCGGGGAGCTGTTTTTT
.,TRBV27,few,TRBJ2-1,CASSFLGSYNEQFF,TGTGCCAGCAGTTTTTTGGGCTCCTACAATGAGCAGTTCTTC
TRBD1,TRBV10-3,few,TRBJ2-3,CAISESRGMGTDTQYF,TGTGCCATCAGTGAGTCCAGGGGGATGGGCACAGATACGCAGTATTTT
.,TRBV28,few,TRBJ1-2,CASSHRDIKGYTF,TGTGCCAGCAGCCATCGGGACATAAAGGGCTACACCTTC